The 22 T cell receptor beta chains given below trace back to one sample, sequenced in a study of cytomegalovirus exposure and HLA in healthy donors. Primers: 60 Vbeta forward and 13 Jbeta reverse. TCRdb's table, derived via immunoSEQ multiplex PCR, lists solely in-frame clones and lacks some. The table lists some 150,000 clones, approximately 80% of them singletons. The sample consisted of PBMCs. All receptors derive from a male donor in good health and CMV-seronegative.

The chain uses TRBV5-1 and TRBJ2-3; maybe TRBD1 (5 bases). CDR3 size: 16 residues. Germline assignment: CDR1 SGHRS and CDR2 YFSETQ. V shed 4 bases and J shed 0 bases, with 15 bases lying between them. The CDR3 here is CASSPLTRQSTDTQYF. CDR3 sequence (DNA): TGCGCCAGCAGCCCACTAACGAGACAGAGCACAGATACGCAGTATTTT. Complete variable domain (other parts from reference TRBV5-1 and TRBJ2-3): KAGVTQTPRYLIKTRGQQVTLSCSPISGHRSVSWYQQTPGQGLQFLFEYFSETQRNKGNFPGRFSGRQFSNSRSEMNVSTLELGDSALYLCASSPLTRQSTDTQYFGPGTRLTVL.

The rearrangement joins TRBV15 to TRBJ2-2; D is possibly TRBD2 (5 bases). Deletions cut 1 base from V and 4 bases from J, with 7 bases between. The CDR3 has 14 residues. Per germline, CDR1 LNHNV and CDR2 YYDKDF (reference sequence). The CDR3 nucleotides are TGTGCCACCAGCAGAGGCGGAGGCACCGGGGAGCTGTTTTTT. This gives the protein CATSRGGGTGELFF.

The J gene is TRBJ2-3, the V gene TRBV6-5; 11 bases fit TRBD2. The germline gives CDR1 MNHEY, CDR2 SVGAGI. This CDR3 is built from 15 residues. Trimming cost V 6 bases and J 1 base; bases outside gene matches: 3. The chain's CDR3 is CASSGTSGRTDTQYF. The CDR3 DNA is TGTGCCAGCAGCGGGACTAGCGGTCGCACAGATACGCAGTATTTT.

The rearrangement links TRBV9 to TRBJ2-7; 9 nucleotides agree with TRBD1. The ends lost 2 bases at V and 3 bases at J; junction bases unmatched: 3. Germline CDR1 reads SGDLS; CDR2 reads YYNGEE. The CDR3 runs 14 residues. The CDR3: CASSVGGQGYEQYF. The CDR3 DNA reads as TGTGCCAGCAGCGTGGGGGGACAGGGCTACGAGCAGTACTTC.

In its sample, this clone was seen once. The chain recombines TRBV2 with TRBJ1-1; D is unclear. This CDR3 is built from 11 residues. V shed 8 bases and J shed 1 base, with 5 bases lying between them. Germline lookup yields CDR1 SNHLY and CDR2 FYNNEI. This CDR3 reads CASLRNTEAFF. The CDR3, as DNA: TGTGCCAGCTTGAGGAACACTGAAGCTTTCTTT. The entire variable domain, with the rest obtained from reference TRBV2 and TRBJ1-1, is as follows: EPEVTQTPSHQVTQMGQEVILRCVPISNHLYFYWYRQILGQKVEFLVSFYNNEISEKSEIFDDQFSVERPDGSNFTLKIRSTKLEDSAMYFCASLRNTEAFFGQGTRLTVV.

The rearrangement joins TRBV11-2 to TRBJ2-7; D gene ambiguous. The germline CDR1 and CDR2 sequences are SGHAT and FQNNGV. CDR3 size: 14 residues. Trimming shortened V by 0 bases and J by 0 bases, and 6 bases separated the two germline ends. The CDR3 region is CASSLDYSSYEQYF. The CDR3 DNA follows: TGTGCCAGCAGCTTAGACTACAGCTCCTACGAGCAGTACTTC. Together with reference TRBV11-2 and TRBJ2-7, the CDR3 gives the full variable domain: EAGVAQSPRYKIIEKRQSVAFWCNPISGHATLYWYQQILGQGPKLLIQFQNNGVVDDSQLPKDRFSAERLKGVDSTLKIQPAKLEDSAVYLCASSLDYSSYEQYFGPGTRLTVT.

This clone was seen only once. CDR3 DNA sequence: TGTGCCAGCAGGGGGCCAGAGGCCTACGAGCAGTACTTC. Protein product: CASRGPEAYEQYF. The rearrangement uses TRBV25-1 and TRBJ2-7; the D gene is possibly TRBD1 (5 bases). Looked up from germline, CDR1 is MGHDK and CDR2 is SYGVNS. This CDR3 is built from 13 residues. V gave up 6 bases and J gave up 2 bases, with 11 bases separating them.

This clone was seen a few times. The V call is TRBV19, the J call TRBJ1-5, with 7 bases lining up with TRBD1. Germline assignment: CDR1 LNHDA and CDR2 SQIVND (reference sequence). V gave up 9 bases and J gave up 2 bases; unmatched junction bases: 4. This CDR3 region has 13 residues. The CDR3, as DNA: TGTGCCAGCAACCAGGGGGGCAATCAGCCCCAGCATTTT. Translating it yields CASNQGGNQPQHF.

The table lists this clone with a few counts. The rearrangement links TRBV28 to TRBJ2-1; TRBD2 matches at 8 bases. The CDR3 length is 14 residues. The V segment lost 9 bases and the J segment 8 bases; nucleotides outside the gene matches: 12. Germline V CDR1 and CDR2: MDHEN, SYDVKM. CDR3 region: CASERGGAFDEQFF. Written as DNA, the CDR3 is TGTGCCAGTGAACGGGGGGGGGCTTTCGATGAGCAGTTCTTC.

Only a few counts were recorded for this clone. This chain joins TRBV4-2 and TRBJ1-2; no clear D. V dropped 1 base and J dropped 8 bases, with 14 bases sitting between them. Germline CDR1 and CDR2: LGHNA and YNFKEQ. This CDR3 spans 14 amino acids. The CDR3 protein is CASSQADRENGYTF. Written as DNA, the CDR3 is TGTGCCAGCAGCCAAGCCGATCGGGAAAACGGCTACACCTTC.

In nucleotides, the CDR3 is TGCGCCAGCAGCCGTGGTAGGGCAGGGCCCACCGGGGAGCTGTTTTTT. It encodes CASSRGRAGPTGELFF. This chain links TRBV5-1 with TRBJ2-2, with D perhaps matching TRBD1 (5 bases). This CDR3 has 16 amino acids. Trimming stripped 4 bases from V and 4 bases from J, with 17 bases between. Germline-derived CDR1 and CDR2 are SGHRS and YFSETQ.

As regards this clone: At one of its ends the junction is not consistent with the germline gene, which may arise from a read error. The chain joins TRBV7-7 to TRBJ2-3, with 11 bases lining up with TRBD2. The CDR3 is 15 residues long. Germline CDR1 reads SSHAT; CDR2 reads FNYEAQ (reference sequence). The DNA of the CDR3 is TGTGCTAGCAGCAGGGGACTAGCGGCCACAGATACGCAGTATTTT. It translates to CASSRGLAATDTQYF.

This clone was recorded once. The rearrangement uses TRBV5-5 and TRBJ2-1; TRBD1 aligns across 7 bases. This CDR3 region has 15 residues. Per germline, CDR1 SGHKS and CDR2 YYEKEE (reference sequence). Trimming at V came to 4 bases and at J to 2 bases, leaving 6 bases not matched to a gene. The CDR3 DNA follows: TGTGCCAGCAGCCAGACAGGGCTACCCTACAATGAGCAGTTCTTC. This sequence encodes CASSQTGLPYNEQFF.

This clone occurred a few times. At the DNA level, this CDR3 is encoded by other sequences in the same sample as well. The V gene is TRBV10-1, the J gene TRBJ2-7; D is ambiguous. Germline CDR1 reads WNHNN; CDR2 reads SYGVQD (reference sequence). CDR3 length: 14 residues. Trimming pared 2 bases from V and 2 bases from J, leaving 10 bases between. CDR3 amino acids: CASSEGLPPYEQYF. CDR3 nucleotides: TGCGCCAGCAGTGAGGGGCTCCCGCCCTACGAGCAGTACTTC.

About this clone itself: One junction end disagrees with the germline gene, perhaps due to a read error. This specimen includes other DNA sequences encoding the same CDR3. The chain recombines TRBV5-1 with TRBJ1-1, with D tentatively TRBD1 (6 bases). Germline CDR1 is SGHRS and CDR2 is YFSETQ. The CDR3 is 15 residues long. CDR3 protein: CASTNRAGRGTEAFF. DNA for the CDR3: TGTGCCAGCACGAATAGGGCGGGGAGGGGGACTGAAGCTTTCTTT.

The chain carries TRBV7-2 and TRBJ2-2; TRBD1 is a possible D gene (6 bases). The CDR3 has 15 amino acids. V lost 5 bases and J lost 7, with 17 bases in between. Germline-derived CDR1 and CDR2 are SGHTA and FQGNSA. The CDR3 DNA follows: TGTGCCAGCAGCCTGAAACCCAGGGGCGGCGGGGAGCTGTTTTTT. Protein sequence: CASSLKPRGGGELFF.

The CDR3 here is CASYRGAGGGQPQHF. CDR3 DNA sequence: TGTGCCAGCTACAGAGGGGCAGGGGGCGGTCAGCCCCAGCATTTT. The genes are TRBV7-4 and TRBJ1-5; TRBD1 matches at 8 bases. V shed 8 bases and J 6 bases; nucleotides not matched to a gene: 12. Germline lookup yields CDR1 SGHVT and CDR2 SQSDAQ. The CDR3 runs 15 residues.

V gene TRBV30 combines with J gene TRBJ1-1; D is ambiguous. The germline CDR1 and CDR2 sequences are GTSNPN and SVGIG (reference sequence). The CDR3 extends over 13 amino acids. The ends were cut back, 4 bases at V and 5 bases at J, with 14 bases in the middle. CDR3 region: CAWNPMERTEAFF. In nucleotides, the CDR3 is TGTGCCTGGAACCCCATGGAGAGAACTGAAGCTTTCTTT.

The V call is TRBV7-3, the J call TRBJ2-7; the D gene is possibly TRBD1 (7 bases). The length of the CDR3 is 15 residues. Germline loops: CDR1 SGHTA, CDR2 FQGTGA. The germline V and J ends were trimmed by 0 bases and 5 bases, with 14 bases remaining between them. The CDR3 region has the DNA TGTGCCAGCAGCTTAACAGGGGGCGGGGTCGACGAGCAGTACTTC. This sequence encodes CASSLTGGGVDEQYF.

This clone was counted only a few times. The J gene is TRBJ2-7, the V gene TRBV6-5, with D perhaps TRBD2 (7 bases). The CDR3 has 15 amino acids. Germline V CDR1 and CDR2: MNHEY, SVGAGI. The V and J ends lost 2 bases and 6 bases respectively, with 17 bases between them. DNA for the CDR3: TGTGCCAGCAGTTACGGGGGGGCCCCGAGTAGCGAGCAGTACTTC. Translated, it gives CASSYGGAPSSEQYF.

This clone was observed a handful of times. The chain recombines TRBV4-2 with TRBJ1-1; D unclear. Germline lookup yields CDR1 LGHNA and CDR2 YNFKEQ. The CDR3 loop spans 14 amino acids. The V end lost 1 base, the J end lost 1 base, and 7 bases lay between the germline ends. CDR3 DNA: TGTGCCAGCAGCCAAGTTAGCGAGAACACTGAAGCTTTCTTT. This translates into CASSQVSENTEAFF.

The V and J genes are TRBV7-6 and TRBJ2-7, with TRBD1 as a possible D gene (6 bases). In germline, CDR1 is SGHVS, CDR2 FNYEAQ. V gave up 5 bases and J gave up 3 bases, with 14 bases separating them. The CDR3 has 14 residues. CDR3 protein: CASSANTGNYEQYF. DNA for the CDR3: TGTGCCAGCAGCGCAAACACAGGGAACTACGAGCAGTACTTC.